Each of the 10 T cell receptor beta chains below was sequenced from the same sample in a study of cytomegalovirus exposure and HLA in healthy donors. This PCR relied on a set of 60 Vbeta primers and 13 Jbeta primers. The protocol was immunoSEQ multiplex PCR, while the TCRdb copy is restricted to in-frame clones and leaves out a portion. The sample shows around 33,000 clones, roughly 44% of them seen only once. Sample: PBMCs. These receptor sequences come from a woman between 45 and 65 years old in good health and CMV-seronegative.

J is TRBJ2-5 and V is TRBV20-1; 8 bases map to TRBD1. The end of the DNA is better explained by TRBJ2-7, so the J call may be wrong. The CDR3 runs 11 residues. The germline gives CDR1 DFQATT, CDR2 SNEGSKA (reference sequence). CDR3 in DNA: TGCAGTGGAACAGGGGGCTACGAGCAGTACTTC. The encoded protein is CSGTGGYEQYF.

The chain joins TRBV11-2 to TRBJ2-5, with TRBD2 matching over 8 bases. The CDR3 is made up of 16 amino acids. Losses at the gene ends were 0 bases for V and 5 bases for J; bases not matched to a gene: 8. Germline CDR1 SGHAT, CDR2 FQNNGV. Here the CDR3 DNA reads TGTGCCAGCAGCTTAGATCTGAGTAGCGGGGTCGAGACCCAGTACTTC. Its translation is CASSLDLSSGVETQYF.

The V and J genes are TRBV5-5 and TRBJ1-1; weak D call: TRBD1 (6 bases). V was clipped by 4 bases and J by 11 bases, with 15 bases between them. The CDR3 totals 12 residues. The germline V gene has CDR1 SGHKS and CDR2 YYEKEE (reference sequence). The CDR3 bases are TGTGCCAGCAGCCCCCAAGGGGGGGCGGCTTTCTTT. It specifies CASSPQGGAAFF.

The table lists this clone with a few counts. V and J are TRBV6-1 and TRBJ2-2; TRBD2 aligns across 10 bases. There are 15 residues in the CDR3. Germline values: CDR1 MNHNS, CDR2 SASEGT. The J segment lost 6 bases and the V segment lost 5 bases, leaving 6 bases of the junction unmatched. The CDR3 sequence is CASSPGLAAAGELFF. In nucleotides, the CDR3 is TGTGCCAGCAGTCCCGGACTAGCGGCGGCCGGGGAGCTGTTTTTT.

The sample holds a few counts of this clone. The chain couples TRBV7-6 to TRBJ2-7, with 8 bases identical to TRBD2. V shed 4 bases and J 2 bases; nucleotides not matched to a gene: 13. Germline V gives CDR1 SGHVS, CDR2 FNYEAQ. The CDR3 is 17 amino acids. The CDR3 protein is CASSSTLTSDRPYEQYF. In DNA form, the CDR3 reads TGTGCCAGCAGCTCAACCCTGACTAGCGATCGACCCTACGAGCAGTACTTC.

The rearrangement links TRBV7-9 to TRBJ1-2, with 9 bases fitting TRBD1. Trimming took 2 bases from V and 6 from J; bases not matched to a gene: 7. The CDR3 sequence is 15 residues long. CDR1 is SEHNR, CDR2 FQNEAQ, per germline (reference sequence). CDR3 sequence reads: CASSLQGGQGDGYTF. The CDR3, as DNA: TGTGCCAGCAGCTTACAAGGGGGACAGGGTGATGGCTACACCTTC.

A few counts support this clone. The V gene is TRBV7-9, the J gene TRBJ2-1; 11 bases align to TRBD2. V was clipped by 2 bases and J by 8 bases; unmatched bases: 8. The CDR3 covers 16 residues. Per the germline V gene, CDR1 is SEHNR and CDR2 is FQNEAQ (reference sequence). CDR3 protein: CASSLIGTSGGYEQFF. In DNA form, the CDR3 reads TGTGCCAGCAGCTTAATTGGTACTAGCGGGGGTTATGAGCAGTTCTTC.

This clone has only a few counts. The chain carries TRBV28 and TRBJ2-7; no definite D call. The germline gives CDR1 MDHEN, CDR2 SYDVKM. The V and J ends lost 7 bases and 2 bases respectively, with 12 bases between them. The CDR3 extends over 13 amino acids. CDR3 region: CASTETPTYEQYF. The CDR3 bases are TGTGCCAGCACCGAAACACCAACCTACGAGCAGTACTTC.

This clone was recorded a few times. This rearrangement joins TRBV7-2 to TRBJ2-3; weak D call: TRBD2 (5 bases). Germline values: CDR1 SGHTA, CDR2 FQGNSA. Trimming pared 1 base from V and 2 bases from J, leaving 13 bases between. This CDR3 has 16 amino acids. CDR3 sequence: CASSLGGLPSTDTQYF. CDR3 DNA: TGTGCCAGCAGCTTAGGTGGACTCCCCTCCACAGATACGCAGTATTTT.

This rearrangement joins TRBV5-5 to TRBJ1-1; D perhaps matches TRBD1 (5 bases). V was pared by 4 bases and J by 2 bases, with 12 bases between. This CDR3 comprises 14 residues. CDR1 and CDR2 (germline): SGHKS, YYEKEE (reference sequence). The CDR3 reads CASSKGHYNTEAFF. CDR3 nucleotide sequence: TGTGCCAGCAGCAAAGGACATTACAACACTGAAGCTTTCTTT.